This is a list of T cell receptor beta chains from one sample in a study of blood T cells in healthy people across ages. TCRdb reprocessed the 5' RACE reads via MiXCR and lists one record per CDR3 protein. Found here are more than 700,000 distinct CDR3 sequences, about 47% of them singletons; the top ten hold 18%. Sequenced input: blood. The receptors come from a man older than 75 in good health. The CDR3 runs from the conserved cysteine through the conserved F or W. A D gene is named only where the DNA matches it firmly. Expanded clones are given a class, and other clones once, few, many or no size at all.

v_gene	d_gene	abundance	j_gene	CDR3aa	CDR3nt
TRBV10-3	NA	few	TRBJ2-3	CAISQRTNPGTDTQYF	TGTGCCATCAGTCAGAGGACCAATCCTGGGACAGATACGCAGTATTTT
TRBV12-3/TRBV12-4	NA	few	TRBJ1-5	CASSREGGVRPQHF	TGTGCCAGCAGCCGCGAGGGGGGGGTGAGGCCCCAGCATTTT
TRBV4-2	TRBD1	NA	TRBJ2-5	CASSQLGTGVGETQYF	TGTGCCAGCAGCCAATTAGGCACAGGGGTAGGAGAGACCCAGTACTTC
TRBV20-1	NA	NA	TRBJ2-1	CSARERGSGYNEQFF	TGCAGTGCTAGGGAACGTGGTAGCGGCTACAATGAGCAGTTCTTC
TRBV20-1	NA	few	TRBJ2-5	CSATGGQVLQETQYF	TGCAGTGCTACAGGGGGGCAGGTCCTACAAGAGACCCAGTACTTC
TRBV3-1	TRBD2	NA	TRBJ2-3	CASSHGGRDDTQYF	TGTGCCAGCAGCCATGGCGGGAGGGACGATACGCAGTATTTT
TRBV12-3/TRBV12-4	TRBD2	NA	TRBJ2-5	CASSHQLAGGLQETQYF	TGTGCCAGCAGCCATCAACTAGCGGGGGGGCTTCAAGAGACCCAGTACTTC
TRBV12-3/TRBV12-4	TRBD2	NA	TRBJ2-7	CASSRSGSGSLDEQYF	TGTGCCAGCAGCCGATCGGGTAGCGGGAGCTTAGACGAGCAGTACTTC
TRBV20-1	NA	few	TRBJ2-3	CSARVPSGGDTQYF	TGCAGTGCTAGAGTTCCGAGCGGCGGGGATACGCAGTATTTT
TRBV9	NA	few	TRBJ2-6	CASPRRDTGANVLTF	TGTGCCAGCCCGCGGAGGGACACTGGGGCCAACGTCCTGACTTTC
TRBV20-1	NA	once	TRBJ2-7	CSARARAESSYDEQYF	TGCAGTGCTAGAGCCCGAGCGGAGAGCTCCTACGATGAGCAGTACTTC
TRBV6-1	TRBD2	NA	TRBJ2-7	CASSEGTSISYEQYF	TGTGCCAGCAGTGAAGGGACTAGCATTTCCTACGAGCAGTACTTC
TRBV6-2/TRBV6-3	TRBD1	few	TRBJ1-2	CASSLQGRVPSYGYTF	TGTGCCAGCAGTCTACAGGGGCGGGTCCCTTCCTATGGCTACACCTTC
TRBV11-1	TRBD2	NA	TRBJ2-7	CASSLGPLATYEQYF	TGTGCCAGCAGCTTAGGACCACTAGCGACTTACGAGCAGTACTTC
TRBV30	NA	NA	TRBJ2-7	CAWSGVGKSSYEQYF	TGTGCCTGGAGTGGGGTAGGTAAGAGCTCCTACGAGCAGTACTTC
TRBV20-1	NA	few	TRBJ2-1	CSARVRAEATYNEQFF	TGCAGTGCTAGAGTGCGGGCGGAAGCTACCTACAATGAGCAGTTCTTC
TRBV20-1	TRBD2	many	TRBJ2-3	CSATRTSGLTDTQYF	TGCAGTGCCACCAGAACTAGCGGGCTCACAGATACGCAGTATTTT
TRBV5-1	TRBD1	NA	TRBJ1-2	CASSPGTEGYGYTF	TGCGCCAGCAGCCCAGGGACAGAAGGCTATGGCTACACCTTC
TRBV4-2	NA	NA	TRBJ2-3	CAGSPGLRGTDTQYF	TGTGCCGGCAGCCCAGGACTGCGGGGCACAGATACGCAGTATTTT
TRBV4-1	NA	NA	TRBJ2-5	CASSQDKGPETQYF	TGCGCCAGCAGCCAAGATAAGGGGCCAGAGACCCAGTACTTC
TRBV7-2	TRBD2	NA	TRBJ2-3	CASRQGLAPTDTQYF	TGTGCCAGCAGGCAGGGACTAGCTCCCACAGATACGCAGTATTTT
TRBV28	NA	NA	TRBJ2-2	CASRPMGLNTGELFF	TGTGCCAGCAGACCTATGGGACTTAACACCGGGGAGCTGTTTTTT
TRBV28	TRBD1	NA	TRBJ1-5	CASRTRRQGGNQPQHF	TGTGCCAGCAGAACCCGAAGGCAGGGGGGCAATCAGCCCCAGCATTTT
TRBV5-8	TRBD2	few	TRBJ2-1	CASSSGLAGGGGASEQFF	TGTGCCAGCAGCTCGGGACTAGCGGGAGGCGGTGGGGCAAGTGAGCAGTTCTTC
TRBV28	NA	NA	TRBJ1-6	CASSGVAVNSPLHF	TGTGCCAGCAGCGGAGTAGCAGTCAATTCACCCCTCCACTTT
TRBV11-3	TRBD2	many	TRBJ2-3	CASSFGLAGTNTDTQYF	TGTGCCAGCAGCTTTGGACTAGCGGGAACCAACACAGATACGCAGTATTTT
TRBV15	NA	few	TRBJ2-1	CATSTTIGGPENEQFF	TGTGCCACCAGCACAACCATCGGAGGGCCTGAGAATGAGCAGTTCTTC
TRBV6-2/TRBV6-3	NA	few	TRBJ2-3	CASSYNGNTDTQYF	TGTGCCAGCAGTTACAACGGAAACACAGATACGCAGTATTTT
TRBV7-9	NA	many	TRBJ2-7	CASSPPGSAYEQYF	TGTGCCAGCAGCCCCCCCGGGTCAGCCTACGAGCAGTACTTC
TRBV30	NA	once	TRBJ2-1	CAWGRDNNEQFF	TGTGCCTGGGGACGAGACAACAATGAGCAGTTCTTC
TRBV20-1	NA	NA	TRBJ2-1	CSASIRVLNEQFF	TGCAGTGCTAGCATTCGCGTGCTAAATGAGCAGTTCTTC
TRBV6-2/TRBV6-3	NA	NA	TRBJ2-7	CASSYKGYPYEQYF	TGTGCCAGCAGTTACAAGGGGTACCCCTACGAGCAGTACTTC
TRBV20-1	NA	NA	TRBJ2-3	CSVWRGGTQYF	TGCAGTGTGTGGAGGGGAGGTACGCAGTATTTT
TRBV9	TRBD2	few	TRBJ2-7	CASSAAGGPYEQYF	TGTGCCAGCAGCGCAGCGGGAGGCCCCTACGAGCAGTACTTC
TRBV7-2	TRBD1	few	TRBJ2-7	CASSADRARDEQYF	TGTGCCAGCAGCGCCGACAGGGCCAGGGACGAGCAGTACTTC
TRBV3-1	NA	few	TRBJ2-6	CASSQGSRSGANVLTF	TGTGCCAGCAGCCAAGGGTCGCGCTCTGGGGCCAACGTCCTGACTTTC
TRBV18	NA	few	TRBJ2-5	CASSPWRDYQETQYF	TGTGCCAGCTCACCATGGCGGGATTACCAAGAGACCCAGTACTTC